This record looks at one TCR beta chain sequence and its context. The record originates from a study of yellow fever vaccine responses in identical twins. MiXCR was run by TCRdb on the RT-PCR reads, yielding one entry per CDR3 protein. The sample holds roughly 18,000 distinct CDR3 sequences, 60% to 70% seen once. The CDR3 spans 16 residues. The germline gives CDR1 SGHNT, CDR2 YENEEA. V gave up 4 bases and J gave up 2 bases; unmatched junction bases: 7. This specimen was T cells from blood (PBMCs), unsorted or a sorted subset (not recorded which), taken before or after yellow fever vaccination (not recorded which). V gene TRBV11-3 combines with J gene TRBJ2-1; 8 bases are a match to TRBD2. The receptor was derived from a woman younger than 35 who received the yellow fever vaccine. The CDR3 DNA is TGTGCCAGCAGCTCCCCCGGGACTAGAGCCTACAATGAGCAGTTCTTC. This sequence encodes CASSSPGTRAYNEQFF.